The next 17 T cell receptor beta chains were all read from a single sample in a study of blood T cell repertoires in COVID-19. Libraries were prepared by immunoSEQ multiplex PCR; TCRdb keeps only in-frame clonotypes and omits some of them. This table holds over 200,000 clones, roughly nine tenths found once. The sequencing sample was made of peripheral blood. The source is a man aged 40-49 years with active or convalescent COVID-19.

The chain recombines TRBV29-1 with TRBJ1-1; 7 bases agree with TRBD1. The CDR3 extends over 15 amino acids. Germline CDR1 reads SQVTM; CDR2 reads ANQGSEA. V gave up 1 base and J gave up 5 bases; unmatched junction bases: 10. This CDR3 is CSVEGPTGSRTEAFF. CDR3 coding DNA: TGCAGCGTTGAAGGGCCGACAGGGAGCCGGACTGAAGCTTTCTTT.

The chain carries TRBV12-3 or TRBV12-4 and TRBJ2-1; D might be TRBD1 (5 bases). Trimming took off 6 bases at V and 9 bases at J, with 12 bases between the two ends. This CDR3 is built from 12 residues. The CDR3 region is CASSQGEAEQFF. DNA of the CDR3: TGTGCCAGCAGCCAAGGGGAAGCTGAGCAGTTCTTC.

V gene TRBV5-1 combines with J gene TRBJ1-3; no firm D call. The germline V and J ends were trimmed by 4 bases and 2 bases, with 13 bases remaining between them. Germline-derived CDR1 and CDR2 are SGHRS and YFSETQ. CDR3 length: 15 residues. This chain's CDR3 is CASSPDSITGNTIYF. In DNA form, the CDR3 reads TGCGCCAGCAGCCCGGACTCTATCACTGGAAACACCATATATTTT.

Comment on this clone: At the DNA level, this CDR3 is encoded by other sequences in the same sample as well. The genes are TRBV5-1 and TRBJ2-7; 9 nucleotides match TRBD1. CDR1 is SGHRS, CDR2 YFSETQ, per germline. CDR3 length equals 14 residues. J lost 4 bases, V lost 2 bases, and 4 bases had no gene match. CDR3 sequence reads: CASSFGTGPYEQYF. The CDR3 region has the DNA TGCGCCAGCAGCTTCGGGACAGGGCCATACGAGCAGTACTTC.

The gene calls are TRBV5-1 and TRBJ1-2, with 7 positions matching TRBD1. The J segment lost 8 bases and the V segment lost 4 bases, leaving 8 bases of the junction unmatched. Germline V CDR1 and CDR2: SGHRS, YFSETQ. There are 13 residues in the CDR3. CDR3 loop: CASSPGQEKGYTF. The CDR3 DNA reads TGCGCCAGCAGCCCAGGACAGGAAAAAGGCTACACCTTC.

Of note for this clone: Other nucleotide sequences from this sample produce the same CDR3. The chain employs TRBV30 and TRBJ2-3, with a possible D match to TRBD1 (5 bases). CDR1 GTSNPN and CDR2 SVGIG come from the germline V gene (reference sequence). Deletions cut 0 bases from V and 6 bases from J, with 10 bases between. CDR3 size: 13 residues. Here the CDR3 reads CAWSVRRADTQYF. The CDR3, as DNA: TGTGCCTGGAGTGTACGCAGGGCCGATACGCAGTATTTT. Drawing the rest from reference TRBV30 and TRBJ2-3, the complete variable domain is SQTIHQWPATLVQPVGSPLSLECTVEGTSNPNLYWYRQAAGRGLQLLFYSVGIGQISSEVPQNLSASRPQDRQFILSSKKLLLSDSGFYLCAWSVRRADTQYFGPGTRLTVL.

The CDR3 loop reads CASSLVGTGNSPLHF. As DNA, the CDR3 is TGTGCCAGCAGCTTGGTAGGGACAGGGAATTCACCCCTCCACTTT. The chain links TRBV5-8 to TRBJ1-6; 9 nucleotides agree with TRBD1. Germline V lookup: CDR1 SGHTS, CDR2 YDEGEE. V shed 0 bases and J 7 bases; nucleotides not matched to a gene: 2. This CDR3 comprises 15 residues.

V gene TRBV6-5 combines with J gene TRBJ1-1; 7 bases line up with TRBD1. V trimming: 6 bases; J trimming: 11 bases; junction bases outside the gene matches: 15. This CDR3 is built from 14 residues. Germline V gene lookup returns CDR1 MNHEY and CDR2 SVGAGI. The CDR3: CASSQTGSQPRAFF. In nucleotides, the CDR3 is TGTGCCAGCAGCCAGACAGGGTCCCAACCCCGGGCTTTCTTT.

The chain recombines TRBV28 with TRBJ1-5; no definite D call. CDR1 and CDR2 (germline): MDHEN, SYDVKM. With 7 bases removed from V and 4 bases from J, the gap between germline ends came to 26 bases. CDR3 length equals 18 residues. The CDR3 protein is CASIRPPDSHLGNQPQHF. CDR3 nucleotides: TGTGCCAGCATCCGGCCACCGGACTCCCACCTGGGGAATCAGCCCCAGCATTTT. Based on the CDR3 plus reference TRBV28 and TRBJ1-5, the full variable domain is DVKVTQSSRYLVKRTGEKVFLECVQDMDHENMFWYRQDPGLGLRLIYFSYDVKMKEKGDIPEGYSVSREKKERFSLILESASTNQTSMYLCASIRPPDSHLGNQPQHFGDGTRLSIL.

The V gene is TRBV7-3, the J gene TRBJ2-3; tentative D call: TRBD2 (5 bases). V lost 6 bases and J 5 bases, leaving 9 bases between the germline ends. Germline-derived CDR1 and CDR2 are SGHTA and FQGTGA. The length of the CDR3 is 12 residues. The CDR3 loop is CASRGVGDTQYF. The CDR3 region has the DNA TGTGCCAGCAGGGGAGTGGGAGATACGCAGTATTTT.

In DNA, the CDR3 is TGTGCCAGCAGCTTTGGAGGGGTAGATGAAAAACTGTTTTTT. Amino acids: CASSFGGVDEKLFF. The rearrangement uses TRBV7-9 and TRBJ1-4; weak D call: TRBD1 (5 bases). Trimming left V 3 bases short and J 6 bases short, with 11 bases between. The CDR3 totals 14 residues. CDR1 and CDR2 from the germline V gene are SEHNR and FQNEAQ (reference sequence).

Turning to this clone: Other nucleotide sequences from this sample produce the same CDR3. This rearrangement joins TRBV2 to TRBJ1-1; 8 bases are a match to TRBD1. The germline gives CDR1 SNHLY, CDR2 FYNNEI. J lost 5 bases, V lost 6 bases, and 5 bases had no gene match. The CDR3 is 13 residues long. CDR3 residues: CASSQGAGTEAFF. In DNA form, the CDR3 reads TGTGCCAGCAGCCAGGGGGCGGGTACTGAAGCTTTCTTT.

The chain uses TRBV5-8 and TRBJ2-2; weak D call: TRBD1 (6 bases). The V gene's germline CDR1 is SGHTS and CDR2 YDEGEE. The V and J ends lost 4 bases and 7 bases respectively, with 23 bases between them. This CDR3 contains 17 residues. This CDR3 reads CASSEDSLNLPYGELFF. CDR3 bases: TGTGCCAGCAGCGAGGACAGTCTAAATCTCCCCTACGGGGAGCTGTTTTTT.

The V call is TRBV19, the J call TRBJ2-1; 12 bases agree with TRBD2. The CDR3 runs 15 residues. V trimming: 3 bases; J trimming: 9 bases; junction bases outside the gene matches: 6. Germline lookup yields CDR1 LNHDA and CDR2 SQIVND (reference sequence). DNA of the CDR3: TGTGCCAGTAGTATTCTAGCGGGAGGGACGAGTGAGCAGTTCTTC. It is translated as CASSILAGGTSEQFF.

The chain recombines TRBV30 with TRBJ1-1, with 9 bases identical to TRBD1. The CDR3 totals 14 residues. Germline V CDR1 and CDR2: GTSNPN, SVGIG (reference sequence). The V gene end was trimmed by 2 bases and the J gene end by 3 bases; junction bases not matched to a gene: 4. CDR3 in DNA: TGTGCCTGGAGTCCGGGACAGGGTCACACTGAAGCTTTCTTT. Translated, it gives CAWSPGQGHTEAFF. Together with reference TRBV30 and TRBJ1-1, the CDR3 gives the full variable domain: SQTIHQWPATLVQPVGSPLSLECTVEGTSNPNLYWYRQAAGRGLQLLFYSVGIGQISSEVPQNLSASRPQDRQFILSSKKLLLSDSGFYLCAWSPGQGHTEAFFGQGTRLTVV.

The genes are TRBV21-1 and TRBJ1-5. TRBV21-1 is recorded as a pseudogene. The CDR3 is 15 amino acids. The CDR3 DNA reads TGTGCCAGCAGCAAAGGGGAGAATAGCAATCAGCCCCAGCATTTT. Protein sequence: CASSKGENSNQPQHF.

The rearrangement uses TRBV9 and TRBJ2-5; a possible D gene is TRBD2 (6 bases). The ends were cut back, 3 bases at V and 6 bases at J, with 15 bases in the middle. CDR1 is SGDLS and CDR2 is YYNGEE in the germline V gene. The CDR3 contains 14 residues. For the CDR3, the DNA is TGTGCCAGCAGCGGATGGACTGGAGGGAAGACCCAGTACTTC. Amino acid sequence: CASSGWTGGKTQYF.